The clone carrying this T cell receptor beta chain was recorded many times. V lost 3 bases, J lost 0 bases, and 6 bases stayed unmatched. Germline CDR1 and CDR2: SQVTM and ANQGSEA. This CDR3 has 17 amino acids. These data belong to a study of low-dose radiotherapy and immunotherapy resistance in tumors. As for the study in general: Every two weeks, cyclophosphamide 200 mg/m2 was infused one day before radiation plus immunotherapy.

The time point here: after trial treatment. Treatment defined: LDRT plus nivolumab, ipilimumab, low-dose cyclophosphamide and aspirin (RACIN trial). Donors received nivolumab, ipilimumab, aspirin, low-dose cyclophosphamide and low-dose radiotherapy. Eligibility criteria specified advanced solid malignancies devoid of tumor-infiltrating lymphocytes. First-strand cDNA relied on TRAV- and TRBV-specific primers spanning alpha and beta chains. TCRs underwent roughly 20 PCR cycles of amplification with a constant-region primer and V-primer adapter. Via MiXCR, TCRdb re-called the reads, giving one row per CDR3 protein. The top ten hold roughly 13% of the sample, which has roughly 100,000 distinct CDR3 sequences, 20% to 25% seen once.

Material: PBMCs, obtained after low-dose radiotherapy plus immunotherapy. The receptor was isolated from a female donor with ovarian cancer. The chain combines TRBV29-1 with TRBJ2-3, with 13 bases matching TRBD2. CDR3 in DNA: TGCAGCGTTGACTCTGGGACTAGCGGGGCTAGCACAGATACGCAGTATTTT. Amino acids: CSVDSGTSGASTDTQYF.